This is a list of T cell receptor beta chains from one sample in a study of blood T cell repertoires in COVID-19. This table comes from immunoSEQ multiplex PCR, and its TCRdb copy is limited to in-frame clones, with some not included. The table has approximately 320,000 clones, 90% seen once. The sample was PBMCs or T cells enriched from blood (not recorded which). The receptor source for this set is a man aged 55 to 70 who had recovered from COVID-19. Each CDR3 is given with its conserved first and last residue. A D gene is named only where the DNA matches it firmly. Size values are once, few and many counts, or a class for expanded clones, and some rows have none.

clone size | CDR3 length | J gene | D gene | V gene | CDR3 DNA | CDR3 protein
- | 13 | TRBJ1-2 | TRBD1 | TRBV12-3/TRBV12-4 | TGTGCCAGCAGTACAGGGGTGAACTATGGCTACACCTTC | CASSTGVNYGYTF
- | 15 | TRBJ1-4 | - | TRBV28 | TGTGCCAGCAGTTTAGGGGACTCTCTTTCCGGGCAACTGTTTTTT | CASSLGDSLSGQLFF
- | 15 | TRBJ2-5 | TRBD2 | TRBV7-9 | TGTGCCAGCAGCTGGTTAGCGGGGATGGAGGAGACCCAGTACTTC | CASSWLAGMEETQYF
- | 18 | TRBJ1-5 | TRBD1 | TRBV4-1 | TGCGCCAGCAGCCAAGATGACAGGGCGACGGGGGGCAATCAGCCCCAGCATTTT | CASSQDDRATGGNQPQHF
- | 14 | TRBJ1-1 | TRBD1 | TRBV5-1 | TGCGCCAGCAAAGAACAGGGGATGAACACTGAAGCTTTCTTT | CASKEQGMNTEAFF
- | 12 | TRBJ1-2 | - | TRBV10-1 | TGCGCCAGCAGCGGGTTGAACTATGGCTACACCTTC | CASSGLNYGYTF
- | 16 | TRBJ2-7 | TRBD1 | TRBV19 | TGTGCCAGTAGTACGGCCGGCAACAGGGGAATCTACGAGCAGTACTTC | CASSTAGNRGIYEQYF
- | 15 | TRBJ2-3 | - | TRBV6-1 | TGTGCCAGCAGTGAACGATGGGGGCGCGAAGATACGCAGTATTTT | CASSERWGREDTQYF
- | 15 | TRBJ2-5 | TRBD2 | TRBV5-1 | TGCGCCAGCAGCTTGGTGCTAGCGGGACAAGAGACCCAGTACTTC | CASSLVLAGQETQYF
- | 15 | TRBJ2-5 | - | TRBV29-1 | TGCAGCGTTGAAAGCCCGGAGTTGTACCAAGAGACCCAGTACTTC | CSVESPELYQETQYF
- | 17 | TRBJ2-7 | - | TRBV3-1/TRBV3-2 | TGTGCCAGCAGCCAAGATTCGAGGAGGGCCGGAACCTACGAGCAGTACTTC | CASSQDSRRAGTYEQYF
few | 15 | TRBJ2-2 | TRBD2 | TRBV14 | TGTGCCAGCAGCCAAAGAGCGGGAGCAACCGGGGAGCTGTTTTTT | CASSQRAGATGELFF
- | 13 | TRBJ1-1 | TRBD1 | TRBV19 | TGTGCCAGTAGCAGGGGGCGCGTGGCTGAAGCTTTCTTT | CASSRGRVAEAFF
few | 16 | TRBJ2-3 | - | TRBV5-1 | TGCGCCAGCAGCTTGATAGCGGAGGCTAGCACAGATACGCAGTATTTT | CASSLIAEASTDTQYF
- | 13 | TRBJ1-5 | - | TRBV5-1 | TGCGCCAGCAGCTTGAGCGGGGATCAGCCCCAGCATTTT | CASSLSGDQPQHF
few | 15 | TRBJ2-2 | TRBD2 | TRBV7-6 | TGTGCCAGCAGCCGGACTAGCGGGTTCACCGGGGAGCTGTTTTTT | CASSRTSGFTGELFF
- | 15 | TRBJ1-1 | - | TRBV5-4 | TGTGCCAGCAGCTTGGCAGGCGCGATGAACACTGAAGCTTTCTTT | CASSLAGAMNTEAFF
- | 13 | TRBJ1-4 | - | TRBV24-1 | TGTGCCACCTTTCGGGATAATAGTGAAAAACTGTTTTTT | CATFRDNSEKLFF
- | 16 | TRBJ2-7 | TRBD2 | TRBV9 | TGTGCCAGCAGCGTAGACACCGGACTAGCGGGAGACGAGCAGTACTTC | CASSVDTGLAGDEQYF
- | 17 | TRBJ2-5 | TRBD2 | TRBV6-2/TRBV6-3 | TGTGCCAGCAGTTACCTGGCTAGCGGGGGGGCCCTGGGGACCCAGTACTTC | CASSYLASGGALGTQYF
- | 14 | TRBJ2-7 | - | TRBV11-2 | TGTGCCAGCAGCTTAGCCGGGTCGCGGGGATCGCAGTACTTC | CASSLAGSRGSQYF
few | 14 | TRBJ1-6 | - | TRBV27 | TGTGCCAGCAGTTTATCAGGGGTCAATTCACCCCTCCACTTT | CASSLSGVNSPLHF
- | 13 | TRBJ2-7 | TRBD1 | TRBV6-5 | TGTGCCAGCAGACCAACTTACAGGGGCGAGCAGTACTTC | CASRPTYRGEQYF
- | 13 | TRBJ1-2 | - | TRBV7-3 | TGTGCCAGCAGCCCATCCTATGGCTATGGCTACACCTTC | CASSPSYGYGYTF
- | 14 | TRBJ1-1 | TRBD1 | TRBV5-1 | TGCGCCAGCAGATCATCAGGGGGCTTGGGTGAAGCTTTCTTT | CASRSSGGLGEAFF
- | 12 | TRBJ1-5 | - | TRBV28 | TGTGCCTCTGACTGGAGCAATCAGCCCCAGCATTTT | CASDWSNQPQHF
- | 14 | TRBJ1-2 | - | TRBV2 | TGTGCCAGCAGTGAAATGGGATGGGGGGATGGCTACACCTTC | CASSEMGWGDGYTF
- | 11 | TRBJ1-2 | - | TRBV29-1 | TGCAGCGCCCAACAGGGTGGTGGCTACACCTTC | CSAQQGGGYTF
- | 15 | TRBJ1-2 | TRBD1 | TRBV6-5 | TGTGCCAGCAGGGTCCCGGGACAGGGGGGCTATGGCTACACCTTC | CASRVPGQGGYGYTF
- | 11 | TRBJ2-5 | TRBD1 | TRBV20-1 | TGCAGTGCAGACAGGGTGGAGACCCAGTACTTC | CSADRVETQYF
- | 15 | TRBJ2-5 | TRBD1 | TRBV2 | TGTGCCAGCAGGGAGCAGGGGGCGAGAATAGAGACCCAGTACTTC | CASREQGARIETQYF
few | 17 | TRBJ2-7 | TRBD2 | TRBV15 | TGTGCCACCAGCAGACTCCACCTAGCGGGAGGGCCGGCAGAGCAGTACTTC | CATSRLHLAGGPAEQYF
- | 13 | TRBJ1-1 | - | TRBV9 | TGTGCCAGCAGCGTAGCTATGAACACTGAAGCTTTCTTT | CASSVAMNTEAFF
- | 16 | TRBJ1-4 | TRBD1 | TRBV12-5 | TGTGCTAGTGGTTTGACCCCGACAGGGGGCAATGAAAAACTGTTTTTT | CASGLTPTGGNEKLFF
- | 14 | TRBJ1-1 | TRBD1 | TRBV2 | TGTGCCAGCAGTGGACAGGGTGCGTACACTGAAGCTTTCTTT | CASSGQGAYTEAFF
once | 14 | TRBJ1-3 | - | TRBV15 | TGTGCCACCAGCACCGGGGGAGCAGGAAACACCATATATTTT | CATSTGGAGNTIYF
few | 16 | TRBJ2-3 | TRBD1 | TRBV11-3 | TGTGCCAGCAGCATCGGACAGGGCGGAGGCACAGATACGCAGTATTTT | CASSIGQGGGTDTQYF
- | 15 | TRBJ1-1 | - | TRBV5-4 | TGTGCCAGCAGCTACCCCCCGGGGATAAACACTGAAGCTTTCTTT | CASSYPPGINTEAFF
- | 16 | TRBJ2-1 | TRBD2 | TRBV7-2 | TGTGCCAGCAGCTTAGTTGGGACTAGCGGGACGAATGAGCAGTTCTTC | CASSLVGTSGTNEQFF
- | 14 | TRBJ1-4 | - | TRBV2 | TGTGCCAGCACTACACGGGCCAGCGGTGAAAAACTGTTTTTT | CASTTRASGEKLFF
- | 13 | TRBJ1-2 | - | TRBV21-1 | TGTGCCAGTGGCCGGCGGGGCCAGGATGGCTACACCTTC | CASGRRGQDGYTF
once | 14 | TRBJ2-1 | TRBD1 | TRBV19 | TGTGCCAGTAGTACGACAGGGGAGTTCAGTGAGCAGTTCTTC | CASSTTGEFSEQFF
- | 14 | TRBJ2-1 | - | TRBV4-2 | TGTGCCAGCAGCCGGGAGGGGGATTACAATGAGCAGTTCTTC | CASSREGDYNEQFF
- | 14 | TRBJ1-2 | TRBD1 | TRBV30 | TGTGCCTGGAGTCCTGGACAGGCGAACTATGGCTACACCTTC | CAWSPGQANYGYTF
- | 15 | TRBJ2-5 | TRBD2 | TRBV6-5 | TGTGCCAGCAGCTTGGCGGGGGGGGTGGTGGAGACCCAGTACTTC | CASSLAGGVVETQYF
- | 16 | TRBJ2-1 | TRBD2 | TRBV19 | TGTGCCAGTAGTACCTTAGCGGGAGGACCGCGCACTGAGCAGTTCTTC | CASSTLAGGPRTEQFF
- | 17 | TRBJ2-2 | TRBD2 | TRBV20-1 | TGCAGTGCTAGTAGAAGTCGAGCGGGAGGATACACCGGGGAGCTGTTTTTT | CSASRSRAGGYTGELFF
once | 11 | TRBJ2-5 | - | TRBV3-1/TRBV3-2 | TGTGCCAGCAGGACACAAGAGACCCAGTACTTC | CASRTQETQYF
- | 15 | TRBJ2-2 | - | TRBV4-1 | TGCGCCAGCAGCCAAGACGGGGAACCCACCGGGGAGCTGTTTTTT | CASSQDGEPTGELFF
once | 14 | TRBJ2-1 | - | TRBV12-1 | TGTGCCAGCAGTAAAGGGGGCTGGTACAATGAGCAGTTCTTC | CASSKGGWYNEQFF
- | 14 | TRBJ1-5 | - | TRBV19 | TGTGCCAGTAGTATTAGGAGGGGAGACCAGCCCCAGCATTTT | CASSIRRGDQPQHF
once | 17 | TRBJ1-3 | TRBD1 | TRBV9 | TGTGCCAGCAGCGTAGACGCCAGGGGGCTAAGAGGAAACACCATATATTTT | CASSVDARGLRGNTIYF
once | 19 | TRBJ1-1 | TRBD1 | TRBV5-1 | TGCGCCAGCAGCTTGCTAGCCCGACAGGGGGCGCGAGTGGACACTGAAGCTTTCTTT | CASSLLARQGARVDTEAFF
- | 15 | TRBJ2-7 | - | TRBV28 | TGTGCCAGCAGTTTTGCTGGGACACGGGTCTACGAGCAGTACTTC | CASSFAGTRVYEQYF
- | 13 | TRBJ2-7 | TRBD1 | TRBV10-3 | TGTGCCATCAGACGGGACAGGTCCTACGAGCAGTACTTC | CAIRRDRSYEQYF
- | 14 | TRBJ2-3 | TRBD1 | TRBV27 | TGTGCCAGCAGTCCAGACAGGGTGGCAGATACGCAGTATTTT | CASSPDRVADTQYF
- | 14 | TRBJ1-4 | - | TRBV6-5 | TGTGCCAGCAGTCGTCGTGCAACTAATGAAAAACTGTTTTTT | CASSRRATNEKLFF